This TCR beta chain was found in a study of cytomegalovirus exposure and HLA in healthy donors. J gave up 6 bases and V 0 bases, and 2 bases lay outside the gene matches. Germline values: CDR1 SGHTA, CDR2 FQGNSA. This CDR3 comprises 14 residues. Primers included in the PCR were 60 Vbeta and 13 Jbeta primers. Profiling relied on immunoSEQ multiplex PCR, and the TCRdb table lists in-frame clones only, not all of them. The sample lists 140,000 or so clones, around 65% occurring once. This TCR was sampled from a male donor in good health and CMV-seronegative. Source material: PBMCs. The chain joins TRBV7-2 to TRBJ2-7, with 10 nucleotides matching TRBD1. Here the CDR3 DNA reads TGTGCCAGCAGCTTAGCGCGGACAGGGGGCGAGCAGTACTTC. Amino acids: CASSLARTGGEQYF.